This T cell receptor (beta chain) was obtained from a study of cytomegalovirus exposure and HLA in healthy donors (TCRdb year 2017). For the study in its entirety: According to an earlier analysis of a few hundred of the donors, some 180 million T cells yielded roughly 110 million unique TCR beta sequences and less than 300 Gb of sequence data. Approximately 330 gigabases of sequencing data and approximately 92 million unique TCR sequences made up an early release that covered 640 HLA-typed donors. Among the 398 genotyped donors, around 81% belonged to the genetic ancestry cluster associated with self-reported Caucasian donors. The study aimed to test whether cataloging public T cell receptors could reveal signatures of past pathogen exposure. The study used immunosequencing to profile the T cell repertoires of approximately 650 subjects and linked those repertoires to cytomegalovirus serostatus. Besides the first cohort of about 730 subjects, a separate validation cohort made up of over 100 different subjects was used. To predict cytomegalovirus infection status, the study brought together high-throughput TCR immunosequencing, statistical association of individual TCRs with disease status, and machine learning. A later analysis re-examined previously published TCR beta repertoires from more than 650 donors and added high-resolution HLA genotyping to investigate patterns of TCR occurrence. In the later analysis, no new phenotypic data were used to find candidate immune exposures; instead, reliance was placed on TCR beta sequences and their occurrence across donors. In an earlier analysis of roughly 580 of the donors, high-throughput TCR beta sequencing was used to judge whether each TCR beta V gene segment behaved as functional or pseudogenic. Alongside the repertoire data, information on donor age, sex, ethnicity and CMV serostatus was compiled. A later genetic analysis took genome-wide SNP genotypes for 398 of the 666 donors and used that subset as a discovery cohort. Every repertoire in the discovery cohort had been generated on one and the same sequencing platform. Both class I and class II loci were covered by HLA typing, at four-digit resolution. Typing coverage varied by locus: about 629-640 donors for A, B, C, DRB1 and DQB1; approximately 520 for DQA1; over 600 for DPA1; approximately 450 for DPB1. Because of strong linkage in the cohort, roughly five DR-DQ haplotypes were treated as single units for association and clustering. Among roughly 400 genotyped donors of the cohort, an average of roughly 230,000 unique TCR beta nucleotide sequences was sequenced per donor, of which 15% to 20% were non-productive.

Libraries were prepared through the immunoSEQ multiplex PCR assay. The multiplex PCR relied on a mix of 60 forward primers for TCR Vbeta segments and 13 reverse primers for TCR Jbeta segments. A multiplex PCR assay on genomic DNA amplified the CDR3 region of rearranged TCR beta genes. Amplified TCR beta libraries were sequenced as 87-base-pair reads on the Illumina HiSeq System. Per the source publication's procedure: In a later analysis, roughly 80 million unique TCR beta chains were counted across the roughly 670 repertoires, and roughly 11 million of these chains were shared by at least two donors. Raw reads were error-corrected and collapsed into unique sequences by a nearest-neighbor algorithm in which closely related sequences were merged to remove PCR and sequencing errors. CDR3 sequences were aligned to IMGT reference sequences to assign V, D and J gene segments. For a sequence to be retained, a match of at least six nucleotides to both a V gene segment and a J gene segment was required. A rearrangement was called productive if the CDR3 had no stop codons and remained in frame with V and J, and every other rearrangement was called non-productive. CDR3 was defined by IMGT convention, running from the second conserved V-encoded cysteine to the conserved J-encoded phenylalanine. The earlier analysis of 450 to 750 of the donors excluded any sequence lacking an unambiguous match to a single V gene segment. An earlier analysis of approximately 590 of the donors classified V segments as functional when productive rearrangements were above 56.7% and as segregating when the standard deviation between donors was above 5%. To diagnose cytomegalovirus status from the catalog of TCR beta chain sequences, a statistical classification framework was built. In a later analysis, TCR nucleotide sequences were compared against IMGT/GENE-DB human TR gene sequences so that V and J genes could be assigned. In a later analysis, CDR3 sequences and most-parsimonious VDJ recombination scenarios were assigned using the TCRdist pipeline. In a later analysis, each TCR beta chain was defined by its CDR3 amino acid sequence together with its V-gene family, and reads lacking a unique V-gene family were excluded. A later analysis removed over 500 highly shared, low-generation-probability nucleotide sequences to deal with suspected cross-contamination and a sequencing artifact. In a later analysis, a clonal expansion index was calculated for each public chain from normalized within-repertoire ranks of inferred template counts. A later analysis computed generation probabilities with a VDJ recombination model fitted to out-of-frame rearrangements, and checked the results against IGoR. In a later analysis, hypergeometric tests were used to score TCR-TCR, TCR-HLA and TCR-CMV co-occurrence, with a repertoire-size bias correction applied to TCR pairs. To estimate false discovery rates, a later analysis permuted the HLA or CMV assignments 20 times. In a later analysis, co-occurring TCRs were grouped using DBSCAN, and TCRdist sequence similarity was added for clustering within HLA-allele-positive subsets. Repertoires with fewer than 30,000 or more than 120,000 public chains were left out of co-occurrence clustering, as were a handful of repertoires with anomalous nucleotide sharing. Entries here come from immuneACCESS through TCRdb and include only in-frame sequences with V and J called. Some clones fail to appear in such tables; in the studies checked, an unresolved V gene covers under half of the shortfall, and the cause of the remainder is unknown. V and J calls and clone size are as listed in that table; D and trimming were resolved from the DNA. Present in this sample are under 150,000 clones, over 70% of which were seen just once. 5.1% of the sample comes from the top ten.

Note on this clone: The antigen this receptor binds is unknown. Per-base qualities were not stored, and no clone one base away is much larger.

CDR1 is given as SGHTA and CDR2 as FQGNSA, both from the germline V gene. The CDR3 sequence holds 16 residues, the cysteine and phenylalanine included. Of the read, only the CDR3 DNA is kept; its 48 bases are in frame from base 1. Compared with germline, V lacks 8 bases and J lacks 2 bases; bases without a gene match: 10. The research as a whole found: According to a later analysis, TCR association rates differed among HLA loci, with DRB1 alleles showing the most associated TCRs and HLA-C alleles showing the fewest. Specific HLA alleles were associated with 15,000 to 20,000 TCR beta sequences at a false discovery rate of 0.05 in a later analysis. Linkage disequilibrium might explain the correlated functional status among segregating V segments, but an unknown experimental factor could not be excluded. The earlier analysis of a few hundred of the donors excluded about 16 rarely observed V segments, including chromosome 9 orphons, because counts were too low. In vitro tests confirmed that a few of the cytomegalovirus-associated TCR beta chains recognize cytomegalovirus antigens. This cohort had only TCR beta chains sequenced, and the lack of alpha or paired-chain data limited which features could be detected. Because HLA typing was unavailable for some donors at each locus, only the typed subset was used in association tests. In the study, approximately 160 TCR beta chains were listed as associated with cytomegalovirus. A later genetic analysis associated a missense DCLRE1C variant with V-gene and J-gene trimming of TCR beta chains, and an independent cohort replicated the association. A group of highly shared sequence variants was considered likely to be a technical artifact of the sequencing pipeline. In an earlier analysis of roughly 560 of the donors, most TCR beta V segments were observed in productive rearrangements about 87% or about 30% of the time, broadly matching IMGT annotations. A further reported finding was that TCR beta sequences accurately predicted the HLA-A and HLA-B alleles for most subjects in the first cohort. Compared with the approximately 670-donor mean, donors in an Asian-associated ancestry cluster had fewer N-insertions in productive TCRs, according to a later genetic analysis. The classifier was reported to diagnose cytomegalovirus status with high specificity and sensitivity in both the original cohort and the validation cohort. Sequencing depth was assumed to be roughly uniform across donors in the presence/absence analyses, though that assumption may not hold. Most CMV-associated TCR beta chains appeared to be HLA-restricted in a later analysis, and the HLA associations seemed to be driven largely by CMV exposure. According to a later analysis, parvovirus B19, influenza, CMV and Epstein-Barr virus appeared linked to several top co-occurrence clusters. Compared with equally common non-associated chains, HLA-associated TCR beta chains in a later analysis were more clonally expanded and had lower generation probabilities. Assigning TCR associations to individual alleles was difficult when HLA alleles, especially DR and DQ, strongly co-occurred. The only immune exposure information available for the cohort was CMV serostatus. Most TCR sequences were observed very rarely across donors, whereas some public TCRs were present in many individuals. The authors suggested that the approach could potentially be extended to other disease states and immunological phenotypes. Some IMGT-functional V segments, including TRBV6-2 and TRBV6-3, could not be told apart with the 87-base-pair reads, so those segments were excluded.

The cohort was made up of roughly 670 healthy bone marrow donors. At the time of sampling, all cohort members were nominally healthy, though unrecorded immune exposures were likely present. The donor tested CMV seronegative, placing the donor among the 350 to 400 seronegative members of the cohort. Each donor provided a peripheral blood sample, and peripheral blood mononuclear cells were used for TCR beta sequencing. Genomic DNA was extracted from the blood cell samples with the Qiagen DNeasy Blood Extraction Kit. Sequenced sample: PBMCs. The chain joins TRBV7-2 to TRBJ2-3; 10 bases in the junction line up with TRBD2. This sequence was found in a male donor in good health and CMV-seronegative. This receptor has the CDR3 CASRLERGGNTDTQYF. The nucleotide sequence reads as follows: TGTGCCAGCCGTTTGGAGCGGGGGGGAAACACAGATACGCAGTATTTT. Beyond the CDR3, the reference TRBV7-2 and TRBJ2-3 genes provide the residues; the full variable domain reads: GAGVSQSPSNKVTEKGKDVELRCDPISGHTALYWYRQSLGQGLEFLIYFQGNSAPDKSGLPSDRFSAERTGGSVSTLTIQRTQQEDSAVYLCASRLERGGNTDTQYFGPGTRLTVL.